A selection of T cell receptor beta chains follows, all from one sample in a study of control samples from healthy donors and cancer patients. Assay: immunoSEQ multiplex PCR; the TCRdb copy retains only in-frame clones and omits some. The table counts 150,000 to 200,000 clones; roughly 2% lies in the top ten. Sequencing used blood. These receptors were obtained from a woman under 40 in good health. Both conserved end residues are part of each CDR3.

CDR3 protein: CSASNLDQGSGYTF
V gene: TRBV20-1
J gene: TRBJ1-2

CDR3 protein: CASSYQGGSHRELFF
V gene: TRBV7-9
J gene: TRBJ2-2

CDR3 protein: CASSYSKIGSENNQPQHF
V gene: TRBV4-1
J gene: TRBJ1-5

CDR3 protein: CATSHGLAGGPAKNIQYF
V gene: TRBV15
J gene: TRBJ2-4

CDR3 protein: CAWSVMRAPNTGELFF
V gene: TRBV30
J gene: TRBJ2-2

CDR3 protein: CATAGDNYGYTF
V gene: TRBV6-6
J gene: TRBJ1-2

CDR3 protein: CAWSFDRGDIQYF
V gene: TRBV30
J gene: TRBJ2-4

CDR3 protein: CASSLATSYEQYF
V gene: TRBV7-8
J gene: TRBJ2-7

CDR3 protein: CAISTQGERNTIYF
V gene: TRBV12-1
J gene: TRBJ1-3

CDR3 protein: CASSISSTEAFF
V gene: TRBV19
J gene: TRBJ1-1

CDR3 protein: CASSLTVRYEQYF
V gene: TRBV28
J gene: TRBJ2-7

CDR3 protein: CASSISGAFTEQFF
V gene: TRBV19
J gene: TRBJ2-1

CDR3 protein: CASLNWGQLTDTQYF
V gene: TRBV28
J gene: TRBJ2-3

CDR3 protein: CASSLGQASYEQYF
V gene: TRBV13
J gene: TRBJ2-7

CDR3 protein: CASSHKDNEQFF
V gene: TRBV7-9
J gene: TRBJ2-1

CDR3 protein: CASSKQVSNQPQHF
V gene: TRBV19
J gene: TRBJ1-5

CDR3 protein: CASSLLDRLQGYTF
V gene: TRBV28
J gene: TRBJ1-2

CDR3 protein: CASSEMGGVEEKLFF
V gene: TRBV19
J gene: TRBJ1-4

CDR3 protein: CASSHRGDTQYF
V gene: TRBV4-1
J gene: TRBJ2-3

CDR3 protein: CASSRTGGAGTEAFF
V gene: TRBV5-1
J gene: TRBJ1-1

CDR3 protein: CASSLQGVNIQYF
V gene: TRBV28
J gene: TRBJ2-4

CDR3 protein: CASSLSNRALSYNSPLHF
V gene: TRBV5-4
J gene: TRBJ1-6

CDR3 protein: CASSPWTLNYGYTF
V gene: TRBV5-5
J gene: TRBJ1-2

CDR3 protein: CASSYEGTGELFF
V gene: TRBV6-5
J gene: TRBJ2-2

CDR3 protein: CSVRGGTNQPQHF
V gene: TRBV29-1
J gene: TRBJ1-5

CDR3 protein: CASTYRGDRSYNSPLHF
V gene: TRBV5-5
J gene: TRBJ1-6

CDR3 protein: CASSARGAGAREKLFF
V gene: TRBV3-1/TRBV3-2
J gene: TRBJ1-4

CDR3 protein: CASSLGLAGTDTQYF
V gene: TRBV7-9
J gene: TRBJ2-3

CDR3 protein: CASSFSFPGAMGYTF
V gene: TRBV5-1
J gene: TRBJ1-2

CDR3 protein: CASSLGSETIYGYTF
V gene: TRBV7-6
J gene: TRBJ1-2

CDR3 protein: CASSWDRYQPQHF
V gene: TRBV27
J gene: TRBJ1-5

CDR3 protein: CASSHPPFGPTDTQYF
V gene: TRBV4-1
J gene: TRBJ2-3

CDR3 protein: CSVTQGVSQPQHF
V gene: TRBV29-1
J gene: TRBJ1-5

CDR3 protein: CASSFSNRQNIQYF
V gene: TRBV13
J gene: TRBJ2-4

CDR3 protein: CASSLNRPSTDTQYF
V gene: TRBV5-1
J gene: TRBJ2-3

CDR3 protein: CASSLGPGMKTQYF
V gene: TRBV5-6
J gene: TRBJ2-5

CDR3 protein: CASSSPRPGLVNTEAFF
V gene: TRBV28
J gene: TRBJ1-1

CDR3 protein: CAGQGANQPQHF
V gene: TRBV28
J gene: TRBJ1-5

CDR3 protein: CASSSNGGGAYEQYF
V gene: TRBV19
J gene: TRBJ2-7

CDR3 protein: CASSSGRNEKLFF
V gene: TRBV18
J gene: TRBJ1-4

CDR3 protein: CASSSLRDEQFF
V gene: TRBV11-2
J gene: TRBJ2-1

CDR3 protein: CASSQIQGGIANYGYTF
V gene: TRBV4-2
J gene: TRBJ1-2

CDR3 protein: CASSLIAASGDTQYF
V gene: TRBV7-9
J gene: TRBJ2-3

CDR3 protein: CASSPKVGASSYNEQFF
V gene: TRBV11-3
J gene: TRBJ2-1